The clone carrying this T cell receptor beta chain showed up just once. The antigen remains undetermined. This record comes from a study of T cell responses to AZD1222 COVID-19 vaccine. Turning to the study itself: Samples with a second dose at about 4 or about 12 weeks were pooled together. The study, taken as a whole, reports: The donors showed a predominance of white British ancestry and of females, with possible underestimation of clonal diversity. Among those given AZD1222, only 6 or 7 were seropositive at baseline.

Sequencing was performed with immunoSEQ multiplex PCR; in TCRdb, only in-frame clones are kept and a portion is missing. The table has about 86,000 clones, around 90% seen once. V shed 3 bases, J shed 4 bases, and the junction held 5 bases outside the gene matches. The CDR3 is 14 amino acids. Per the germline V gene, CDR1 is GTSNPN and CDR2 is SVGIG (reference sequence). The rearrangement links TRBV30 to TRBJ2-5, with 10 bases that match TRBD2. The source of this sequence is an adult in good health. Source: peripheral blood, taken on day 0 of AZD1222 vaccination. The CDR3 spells CAWSSGGATETQYF. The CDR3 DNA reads TGTGCCTGGAGCAGCGGGGGGGCCACAGAGACCCAGTACTTC. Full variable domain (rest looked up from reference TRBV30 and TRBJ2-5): SQTIHQWPATLVQPVGSPLSLECTVEGTSNPNLYWYRQAAGRGLQLLFYSVGIGQISSEVPQNLSASRPQDRQFILSSKKLLLSDSGFYLCAWSSGGATETQYFGPGTRLLVL.